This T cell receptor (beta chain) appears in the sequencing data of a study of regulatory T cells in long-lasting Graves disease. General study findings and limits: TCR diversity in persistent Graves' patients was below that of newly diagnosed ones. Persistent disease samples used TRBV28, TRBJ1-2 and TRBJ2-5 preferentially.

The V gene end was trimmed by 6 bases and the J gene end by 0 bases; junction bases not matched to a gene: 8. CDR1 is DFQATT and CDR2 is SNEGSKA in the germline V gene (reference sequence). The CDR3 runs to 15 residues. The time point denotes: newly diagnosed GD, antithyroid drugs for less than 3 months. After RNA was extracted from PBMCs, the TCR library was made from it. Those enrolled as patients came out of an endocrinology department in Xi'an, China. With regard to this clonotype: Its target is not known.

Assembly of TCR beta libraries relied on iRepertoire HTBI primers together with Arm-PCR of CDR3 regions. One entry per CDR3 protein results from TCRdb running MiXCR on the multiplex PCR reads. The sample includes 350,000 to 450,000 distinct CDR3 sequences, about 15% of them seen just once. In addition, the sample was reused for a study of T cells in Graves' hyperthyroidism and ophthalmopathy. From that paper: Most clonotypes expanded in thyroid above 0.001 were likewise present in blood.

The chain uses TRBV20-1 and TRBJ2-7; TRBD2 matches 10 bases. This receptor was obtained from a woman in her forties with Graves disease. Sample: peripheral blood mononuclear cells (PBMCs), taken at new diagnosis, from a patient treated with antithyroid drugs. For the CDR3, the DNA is TGCAGTGCCACTGGACTAGCGGTTAACTCCTACGAGCAGTACTTC. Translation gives CSATGLAVNSYEQYF.